The rows below give T cell receptor beta chains drawn from one sample of a study of glioma-infiltrating T cells after dendritic cell vaccination. Sequencing used immunoSEQ multiplex PCR; TCRdb keeps in-frame clones, though not all of them. The sample has around 32,000 clones, 90% seen once. The sample in question was blood, obtained before dendritic cell vaccination. The source of these receptors is a human donor with glioblastoma. CDR3s include the opening cysteine and the closing phenylalanine or tryptophan. The D gene is left open where the match is weak. A row's size may be missing; if present it is once, few, many or a size class.

>.|TRBJ2-3|.|TRBV7-7
CASSLSGGTQYF
TGTGCCAGCAGCTTATCCGGAGGTACGCAGTATTTT
>.|TRBJ2-3|TRBD2|TRBV18
CASSPRLAGGTDTQYF
TGTGCCAGCTCACCACGCCTAGCGGGGGGTACGGATACGCAGTATTTT
>once|TRBJ2-3|.|TRBV6-1
CASSESSLADTQYF
TGTGCCAGCAGTGAAAGTAGTTTGGCAGATACGCAGTATTTT
>.|TRBJ2-7|.|TRBV28
CASSSFSYEQYF
TGTGCCAGCAGTTCATTTTCCTACGAGCAGTACTTC
>.|TRBJ2-1|TRBD2|TRBV11-2
CASSPGGTYNEQFF
TGTGCCAGCAGCCCGGGAGGAACCTACAATGAGCAGTTCTTC
>once|TRBJ1-1|.|TRBV19
CASSPRGRNTEAFF
TGTGCCAGTAGTCCCCGGGGGAGGAACACTGAAGCTTTCTTT
>.|TRBJ1-4|.|TRBV5-6
CAHRGEEKLFF
TGTGCTCACCGCGGGGAGGAAAAACTGTTTTTT
>.|TRBJ2-3|TRBD1|TRBV5-6
CASSLMGQGTDTQYF
TGTGCCAGCAGCTTAATGGGACAGGGCACAGATACGCAGTATTTT
>.|TRBJ1-1|.|TRBV6-5
CASRSGSSAFF
TGTGCCAGCAGGTCGGGGTCCTCAGCTTTCTTT
>.|TRBJ1-2|TRBD1|TRBV6-6
CASGTAYGYTF
TGTGCCTCCGGGACAGCCTATGGCTACACCTTC
>.|TRBJ1-2|.|TRBV6-5
CASSYQGGGSGYTF
TGTGCCAGCAGTTACCAGGGAGGAGGCTCTGGCTACACCTTC
>.|TRBJ2-1|.|TRBV6-1
CASSKTGFNEQFF
TGTGCCAGCAGTAAAACAGGGTTCAATGAGCAGTTCTTC
>.|TRBJ1-1|.|TRBV10-2
CASRGGLRRNTEAFF
TGCGCCAGCAGGGGGGGGCTACGTAGGAACACTGAAGCTTTCTTT
>.|TRBJ2-1|TRBD2|TRBV5-6
CASSLELAGGDEQFF
TGTGCCAGCAGCTTGGAACTAGCGGGGGGTGATGAGCAGTTCTTC
>.|TRBJ1-2|TRBD1|TRBV7-2
CASSLVLTGQHYGYTF
TGTGCCAGCAGCTTAGTATTGACGGGACAGCACTATGGCTACACCTTC
>once|TRBJ2-5|TRBD2|TRBV5-1
CASSTQLAGGGETQYF
TGCGCCAGCAGCACCCAACTAGCGGGGGGTGGTGAGACCCAGTACTTC
>.|TRBJ1-2|.|TRBV28
CASSPADGRYGYTF
TGTGCCAGCAGTCCAGCGGACGGACGATATGGCTACACCTTC
>.|TRBJ1-5|TRBD1|TRBV6-6
CASSRDSLNQPQHF
TGTGCCAGCAGTCGGGACAGCCTAAATCAGCCCCAGCATTTT
>.|TRBJ1-4|TRBD1|TRBV7-6
CASSRDRNEKLFF
TGTGCCAGCAGCCGGGACAGGAATGAAAAACTGTTTTTT
>few|TRBJ2-3|TRBD2|TRBV5-4
CASSLASGGPDTQYF
TGTGCCAGCAGCTTGGCTAGCGGGGGGCCAGATACGCAGTATTTT
>.|TRBJ2-1|.|TRBV6-1
CASTHYNEQFF
TGTGCCAGCACCCATTACAATGAGCAGTTCTTC
>.|TRBJ2-1|.|TRBV5-8
CASSLGTPSLEQFF
TGTGCCAGCAGCTTGGGGACACCGAGTTTAGAGCAGTTCTTC
>.|TRBJ1-1|TRBD1|TRBV6-1
CASSGTSRTGLMGMNTEAFF
TGTGCCAGCAGTGGTACAAGTCGGACAGGGCTTATGGGGATGAACACTGAAGCTTTCTTT
>few|TRBJ1-1|.|TRBV27
CASSFPGQATEAFF
TGTGCCAGCAGTTTCCCCGGACAAGCCACTGAAGCTTTCTTT
>few|TRBJ1-1|.|TRBV18
CASSPPGDRDGAFF
TGTGCCAGCTCACCACCCGGCGATCGGGATGGAGCTTTCTTT
>.|TRBJ2-1|TRBD2|TRBV7-8
CASSPYTSGGYNEQFF
TGTGCCAGCAGCCCCTACACTAGCGGGGGTTACAATGAGCAGTTCTTC
>.|TRBJ2-2|.|TRBV5-4
CASSLATGVWTGELFF
TGTGCCAGCAGCCTCGCTACGGGGGTTTGGACCGGGGAGCTGTTTTTT
>.|TRBJ1-2|TRBD1|TRBV5-6
CASSLQGGGYTF
TGTGCCAGCAGCTTGCAGGGGGGCGGCTACACCTTC
>.|TRBJ2-5|.|TRBV5-1
CASSLVNSDQETQYF
TGCGCCAGCAGCTTGGTTAATAGCGACCAAGAGACCCAGTACTTC
>.|TRBJ2-1|TRBD2|TRBV29-1
CSGSGTSGGLAYNEQFF
TGCAGCGGTTCCGGGACTAGCGGGGGGTTGGCTTACAATGAGCAGTTCTTC
>.|TRBJ1-1|.|TRBV6-5
CASSARLSMNTEAFF
TGTGCCAGCAGTGCCCGACTTTCCATGAACACTGAAGCTTTCTTT